Presented here are 21 T cell receptor beta chains from one specimen sequenced in a study of cytomegalovirus exposure and HLA in healthy donors. Both 60 Vbeta primers and 13 Jbeta primers went into the PCR. Generated by immunoSEQ multiplex PCR, the TCRdb table keeps only in-frame clones and is missing some. Seen here are 210,000 or so clones, 60% to 85% observed once, and the top ten hold 15%. Material for sequencing was PBMCs. All receptors derive from a man in his forties in good health and CMV-seronegative.

Concerning this clone itself: The junction does not match germline at one end; this may be a read error. V and J are TRBV4-1 and TRBJ2-5; either TRBD1 or TRBD2 may supply D (6 bases each). Germline V gene sequence: CDR1 MGHRA, CDR2 YSYEKL. The CDR3 spans 14 residues. The CDR3 sequence: CASSQGGTQETQYF. CDR3 DNA sequence: TGCGCCAGCAGTCAAGGGGGGACACAAGAGACCCAGTACTTC.

This clone was seen a handful of times. The chain joins TRBV28 to TRBJ1-6; D ambiguous. V was pared by 3 bases and J by 7 bases, with 10 bases between. The CDR3 consists of 14 residues. Per germline, CDR1 MDHEN and CDR2 SYDVKM. CDR3 sequence reads: CASSFQVRNSPLHF. The DNA of the CDR3 is TGTGCCAGCAGTTTTCAGGTGCGAAATTCACCCCTCCACTTT.

V gene TRBV28 combines with J gene TRBJ2-1, with 12 bases lining up with TRBD2. Per germline, CDR1 MDHEN and CDR2 SYDVKM. Trimming removed 4 bases from V and 7 bases from J; junction bases left unmatched: 8. The CDR3 runs 16 residues. The CDR3 reads CASSYPTSGSGNEQFF. CDR3 nucleotides: TGTGCCAGCAGTTACCCGACTAGCGGGAGCGGGAATGAGCAGTTCTTC.

This chain connects TRBV5-1 to TRBJ2-7; 9 nucleotides align to TRBD2. Per the germline V gene, CDR1 is SGHRS and CDR2 is YFSETQ. CDR3 length equals 15 residues. Germline trimming cut 2 bases from V and 7 bases from J; bases unmatched to any gene: 10. CDR3 residues: CASSFQSGRPGEQYF. The CDR3 DNA reads TGCGCCAGCAGCTTCCAAAGCGGGAGGCCGGGGGAGCAGTACTTC.

The chain combines TRBV5-5 with TRBJ1-4, with D unclear. The germline V gene has CDR1 SGHKS and CDR2 YYEKEE (reference sequence). V shed 1 base and J shed 5 bases, with 12 bases lying between them. This CDR3 comprises 15 residues. CDR3 sequence (DNA): TGTGCCAGCAGCTTGCAGAACAGTCCCAATGAAAAACTGTTTTTT. This encodes CASSLQNSPNEKLFF.

This chain connects TRBV18 to TRBJ1-2; D not resolved. Trimming removed 1 base at V and 2 bases at J, with 11 bases between. This CDR3 comprises 15 residues. In germline, CDR1 is KGHSH, CDR2 LQKENI. This CDR3 is CASSPLKRENYGYTF. The CDR3 coding sequence is TGTGCCAGCTCACCACTGAAACGGGAGAACTATGGCTACACCTTC.

This rearrangement joins TRBV27 to TRBJ1-1; possible D gene TRBD1, 5 bases. Germline CDR1 and CDR2: MNHEY and SMNVEV (reference sequence). The CDR3 spans 16 residues. V lost 2 bases and J lost 4, with 17 bases in between. CDR3 protein: CASSLTTRGASTEAFF. CDR3 bases: TGTGCCAGCAGTTTAACCACAAGGGGCGCAAGCACTGAAGCTTTCTTT.

This chain connects TRBV10-3 to TRBJ1-4; the match to TRBD1 covers 7 bases. Germline loops: CDR1 ENHRY, CDR2 SYGVKD. The CDR3 spans 17 residues. V lost 2 bases to trimming and J lost 0 bases; unmatched junction nucleotides: 6. CDR3 DNA sequence: TGTGCCATCAGTGAGCAGGGGGTGAGGGCAACTAATGAAAAACTGTTTTTT. The encoded protein is CAISEQGVRATNEKLFF.

Only one count was recorded for this clone. J is TRBJ2-1 and V is TRBV9, with TRBD1 identical over 7 bases. With V trimmed by 0 bases and J by 4 bases, 1 base remained unmatched. The length of the CDR3 is 14 residues. The germline V gene has CDR1 SGDLS and CDR2 YYNGEE. CDR3 DNA: TGTGCCAGCAGCGTAGGCAGGGGGTACAATGAGCAGTTCTTC. It specifies CASSVGRGYNEQFF. Based on the CDR3 plus reference TRBV9 and TRBJ2-1, the full variable domain is DSGVTQTPKHLITATGQRVTLRCSPRSGDLSVYWYQQSLDQGLQFLIQYYNGEERAKGNILERFSAQQFPDLHSELNLSSLELGDSALYFCASSVGRGYNEQFFGPGTRLTVL.

The V gene is TRBV29-1, the J gene TRBJ1-4; D is uncertain. Trimming removed 3 bases at V and 4 bases at J, with 9 bases between. The CDR3 loop spans 13 amino acids. The germline V gene encodes CDR1 SQVTM and CDR2 ANQGSEA. CDR3 residues: CSVEMAVNEKLFF. The CDR3, as DNA: TGCAGCGTTGAGATGGCAGTTAATGAAAAACTGTTTTTT.

The chain recombines TRBV2 with TRBJ2-2, with 7 bases lining up with TRBD1. From germline, CDR1 is SNHLY and CDR2 FYNNEI. The CDR3 has 14 residues. Losses at the gene ends were 6 bases for V and 4 bases for J; bases not matched to a gene: 5. Here the CDR3 reads CASRDRSSTGELFF. The DNA of the CDR3 is TGTGCCAGCAGGGACAGGTCGAGCACCGGGGAGCTGTTTTTT.

Here the CDR3 reads CASSVDYQRDEQYF. CDR3 nucleotides: TGTGCCAGCAGCGTAGACTATCAGCGCGACGAGCAGTACTTC. The chain combines TRBV9 with TRBJ2-7; no firm D call. V was cut by 0 bases and J by 5 bases, with 12 bases left in between. Looked up from germline, CDR1 is SGDLS and CDR2 is YYNGEE. The CDR3 has 14 residues. Filled out from reference TRBV9 and TRBJ2-7, the complete variable domain reads DSGVTQTPKHLITATGQRVTLRCSPRSGDLSVYWYQQSLDQGLQFLIQYYNGEERAKGNILERFSAQQFPDLHSELNLSSLELGDSALYFCASSVDYQRDEQYFGPGTRLTVT.

V is TRBV14 and J is TRBJ2-7, with D possibly being TRBD2 (6 bases). The V end lost 0 bases, the J end lost 6 bases, and 12 bases lay between the germline ends. Germline CDR1 reads SGHDN; CDR2 reads FVKESK. This CDR3 is built from 14 residues. CDR3 nucleotides: TGTGCCAGCAGCCAAGATCCCGGGACTGGCGAGCAGTACTTC. Encoded protein: CASSQDPGTGEQYF.

This sequence joins TRBV27 and TRBJ1-2; 12 nucleotides match TRBD1. Germline lookup yields CDR1 MNHEY and CDR2 SMNVEV (reference sequence). CDR3 length: 19 amino acids. Germline trimming cut 1 base from V and 5 bases from J; bases unmatched to any gene: 14. The CDR3 loop is CASSLWGQGALSDFYGYTF. As DNA, the CDR3 is TGTGCCAGCAGTTTATGGGGACAGGGGGCCCTGTCAGACTTTTATGGCTACACCTTC.

The chain employs TRBV20-1 and TRBJ1-1; no firm D call. This CDR3 is 11 amino acids long. The V gene lost 4 bases and the J gene lost 0 bases, with 3 bases spanning the gap. Germline V gene data show CDR1 as DFQATT and CDR2 as SNEGSKA (reference sequence). CDR3 sequence: CSANMNTEAFF. The CDR3 coding sequence is TGCAGTGCTAACATGAACACTGAAGCTTTCTTT.

The rearrangement joins TRBV19 to TRBJ2-7, with TRBD2 matching over 8 bases. V was pared by 5 bases and J by 5 bases, with 11 bases of the junction left unmatched. The CDR3 has 15 residues. Germline CDR1 LNHDA, CDR2 SQIVND (reference sequence). The DNA for the CDR3 is TGTGCCAGTAGTCCCCCCAGCGGGAGTTTCGACGAGCAGTACTTC. This encodes CASSPPSGSFDEQYF.

This chain's CDR3 is CASSAGTIAQYF. CDR3 bases: TGTGCCAGCAGCGCCGGGACAATCGCGCAGTATTTT. J is TRBJ2-3 and V is TRBV7-2; perhaps TRBD1 as D (6 bases). The germline CDR1 and CDR2 sequences are SGHTA and FQGNSA. Trimming shortened V by 5 bases and J by 10 bases, and 13 bases separated the two germline ends. The CDR3 covers 12 residues.

The chain recombines TRBV5-1 with TRBJ2-1; perhaps TRBD2 as D (6 bases). Germline CDR1 is SGHRS and CDR2 is YFSETQ. The V gene lost 1 base and the J gene lost 0 bases, with 23 bases spanning the gap. The length of the CDR3 is 20 residues. The CDR3 nucleotides read TGCGCCAGCAGCTTGCCCTCTGAAAATTTAGCGGTGAGCTCCTACAATGAGCAGTTCTTC. Translated: CASSLPSENLAVSSYNEQFF.

This clone was counted between two and nine times. J is TRBJ1-6 and V is TRBV6-1, with D perhaps TRBD1 (6 bases). CDR3 size: 13 residues. V was pared by 6 bases and J by 10 bases, with 13 bases between. Germline CDR1 and CDR2: MNHNS and SASEGT. CDR3 protein: CASSPTGSSPLHF. CDR3 nucleotides: TGTGCCAGCAGCCCGACAGGTTCCTCACCCCTCCACTTT.

The genes are TRBV5-1 and TRBJ1-4; TRBD1 aligns across 9 bases. The CDR3 runs to 13 residues. In germline, CDR1 is SGHRS, CDR2 YFSETQ. V lost 2 bases to trimming and J lost 8 bases; unmatched junction nucleotides: 1. As DNA, the CDR3 is TGCGCCAGCAGCTTTGGACAGGGGGAAAAACTGTTTTTT. It encodes CASSFGQGEKLFF. The variable domain in full, with the rest retrieved from reference TRBV5-1 and TRBJ1-4, is KAGVTQTPRYLIKTRGQQVTLSCSPISGHRSVSWYQQTPGQGLQFLFEYFSETQRNKGNFPGRFSGRQFSNSRSEMNVSTLELGDSALYLCASSFGQGEKLFFGSGTQLSVL.

V is TRBV30 and J is TRBJ2-3; TRBD2 aligns across 10 bases. Germline CDR1 GTSNPN, CDR2 SVGIG (reference sequence). Unmatched junction bases numbered 5, after V lost 0 bases and J lost 5 bases. The CDR3 has 15 amino acids. The CDR3 DNA sequence: TGTGCCTGGAGTGTAGGCCTAGCGGGAGTAGATACGCAGTATTTT. This translates into CAWSVGLAGVDTQYF.